This T cell receptor beta chain originates from a study of blood T cell repertoires in COVID-19. Across the whole study: Acute and convalescent COVID-19 specimens originated in the United States, Italy and Spain.

This clone was picked up one time. Original data processing: Estimation of nucleated cell counts was performed using reference gene primer amplification. Sequencing used immunoSEQ multiplex PCR; TCRdb keeps in-frame clones, though not all of them. Clone size and the V and J calls come from that table; the DNA yielded D and trimming. The table shows approximately 230,000 clones, with nearly 90% occurring only once. Sequenced input: peripheral blood. This clonotype was obtained from a man aged 18 to 30 with active or convalescent COVID-19.

For the CDR3, the DNA is TGCGCCAGCAGTGATTCTCAGGGGAAGGGGAACACTGAAGCTTTCTTT. Amino acids: CASSDSQGKGNTEAFF. The chain employs TRBV10-1 and TRBJ1-1; TRBD1 is a possible D gene (6 bases). The CDR3 runs to 16 residues. V lost 3 bases and J 1 base, leaving 15 bases between the germline ends. Looked up from germline, CDR1 is WNHNN and CDR2 is SYGVQD (reference sequence).